This T cell receptor beta chain was documented in a study of human T cells and chemical hapten exposure. Overall study: DPC at 2% was the sensitizing agent, placed on about 2 cm by about 2 cm of upper inner arm skin.

Germline values: CDR1 SEHNR, CDR2 FQNEAQ (reference sequence). V was cut by 5 bases and J by 11 bases, with 11 bases left in between. The CDR3 totals 11 residues. Stated time point: patch test 1, 2 weeks after DPC sensitization. Treatment described: therapeutic diphenylcyclopropenone sensitization with weekly scalp DPC. The donor pool consisted of alopecia patients aged 18 to 70 years, considered suitable for DPC. One entry per CDR3 protein results from TCRdb running MiXCR on the RACE reads. The table records under 200,000 distinct CDR3 sequences, roughly 14% of them present only once. This clonotype originated in a woman in her twenties or thirties with alopecia areata. Some clones in this sample may be carry-over from other donors' samples. V and J are TRBV7-9 and TRBJ2-3; possibly TRBD2 for D (6 bases). Specimen: whole blood, collected in connection with sensitization to the hapten diphenylcyclopropenone (DPC). CDR3 sequence: CASSHGGGQYF. The CDR3 bases are TGTGCCAGCAGCCACGGGGGAGGGCAGTATTTT.